Detailed here is one TCR beta chain. Its antigen is undetermined. Unsorted libraries came from 2 million PBMCs stored at -80 °C. Trimming cost V 6 bases and J 7 bases, with 15 bases left between them. Germline CDR1 reads SGHAT; CDR2 reads FQNNGV. There are 14 residues in the CDR3. By 5'RACE with 10-nucleotide random UMIs, the cDNA was made. Over 170 million TCR-beta sequences (from 15-18 subjects) were yielded by each sequencing run. Via MiXCR, TCRdb re-called the 5' RACE reads, giving one row per CDR3 protein. The sample has almost 85,000 distinct CDR3 sequences, around 2.6% seen once. The data were taken from a study of neurological immune-mediated disorders. Notes on the study in general: It was the repertoires of 18 of 34 multiple sclerosis patients that phylogenetic grouping placed in one related-CDR3 cluster, which is a possible signature.

Sequencing was carried out using PBMCs. The chain employs TRBV11-2 and TRBJ2-2; D possibly corresponds to TRBD2 (5 bases). The sequence was collected from a woman aged 25 to 39 with multiple sclerosis. CDR3 DNA: TGTGCCAGCAGAAATGTGGGAGCAGGCGGGGAGCTGTTTTTT. Translated, it gives CASRNVGAGGELFF.